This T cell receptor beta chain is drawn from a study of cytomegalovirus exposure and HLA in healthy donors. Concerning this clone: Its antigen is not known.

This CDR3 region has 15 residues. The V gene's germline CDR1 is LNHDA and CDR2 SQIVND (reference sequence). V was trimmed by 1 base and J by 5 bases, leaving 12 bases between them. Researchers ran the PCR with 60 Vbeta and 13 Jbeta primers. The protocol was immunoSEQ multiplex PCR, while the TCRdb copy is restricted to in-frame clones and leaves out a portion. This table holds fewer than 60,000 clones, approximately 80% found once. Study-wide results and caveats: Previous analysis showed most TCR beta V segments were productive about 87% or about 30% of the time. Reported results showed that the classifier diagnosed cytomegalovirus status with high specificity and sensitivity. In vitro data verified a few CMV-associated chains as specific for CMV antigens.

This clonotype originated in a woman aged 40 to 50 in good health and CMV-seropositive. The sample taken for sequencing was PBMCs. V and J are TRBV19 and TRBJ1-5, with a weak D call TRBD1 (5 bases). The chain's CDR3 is CASSIAGGPHQPQHF. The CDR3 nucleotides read TGTGCCAGTAGTATAGCGGGGGGTCCCCATCAGCCCCAGCATTTT.